This T cell receptor (beta chain) was profiled in a study of molecular identifiers for immune sequencing clone quantification. Looking at the study overall: RNA from roughly 21,000 or 96,000 naive CD8 cells was split five ways in replicates, with four sequenced.

Making the bulk TCR libraries relied on previously described methods and listed TCR primers. TCRdb used MiXCR to reprocess the PCR reads, holding one entry per CDR3 protein. The table lists about half a million distinct CDR3 sequences, 25% of them singletons. This clonotype was seen many times. Its antigen is currently unknown. The CD8+CD4-CCR7+CD45RA+ phenotype defined the sorted naive CD8 T cells. The CDR3 has 17 amino acids. V was clipped by 4 bases and J by 0 bases, with 20 bases between them. CDR1 DFQATT and CDR2 SNEGSKA come from the germline V gene (reference sequence). Findings and limits, study-wide: Spike-in Jurkat TCR RNA from a single cell reportedly registered among about a million naive cells.

Sequenced sample: naive CD8+ T cells from blood, with Jurkat cell RNA spiked in. Subset of the sample: FACS-sorted CD8+CD4-CCR7+CD45RA+ naive T cells. The TCR comes from a human donor in good health. Some libraries in this study had Jurkat cell RNA spiked in. The rearrangement uses TRBV20-1 and TRBJ2-3; D is unclear. For the CDR3, the DNA is TGCAGTGCTAACCCCTCCCTCGAACCAACCAGCACAGATACGCAGTATTTT. It specifies CSANPSLEPTSTDTQYF.